These 8 T cell receptor beta chains came from one sample sequenced in a study of a mutant IDH1 vaccine in newly diagnosed glioma. Sequencing was performed with immunoSEQ multiplex PCR; in TCRdb, only in-frame clones are kept and a portion is missing. The sample consists of about 98,000 clones, approximately 90% of them appearing once. This sample's time point: baseline, week 1 (first vaccination visit). Sample treatment: pre-vaccination baseline after standard-of-care therapy. This specimen was PBMCs, taken from a glioma patient treated with radiotherapy, temozolomide or both. The receptors shown here come from a woman between 45 and 65 years old with glioma.

The chain carries TRBV10-3 and TRBJ2-5, with D possibly matching TRBD1 (7 bases). The CDR3 is 14 amino acids. Between the trimmed V and J ends, which lost 8 bases and 5 bases, there was a span of 18 bases. Germline V gene lookup returns CDR1 ENHRY and CDR2 SYGVKD. CDR3 DNA sequence: TGTGCCATCGGGGCGGGACAGAGTTGGGAGACCCAGTACTTC. Its translation is CAIGAGQSWETQYF.

The chain joins TRBV7-6 to TRBJ1-1, with 8 bases that match TRBD1. The CDR3 spans 14 residues. The ends lost 5 bases at V and 5 bases at J; junction bases unmatched: 7. Germline CDR1 reads SGHVS; CDR2 reads FNYEAQ. The CDR3 protein is CASSPGTGGTEAFF. In DNA, the CDR3 is TGTGCCAGCAGCCCCGGGACAGGAGGAACTGAAGCTTTCTTT.

This chain joins TRBV28 and TRBJ2-5, with D possibly TRBD1 on 6 matching bases. The ends were cut back, 6 bases at V and 5 bases at J, with 16 bases in the middle. Germline CDR1 and CDR2: MDHEN and SYDVKM. The CDR3 loop spans 14 amino acids. The DNA of the CDR3 is TGTGCCAGCAGAGGGGGACCCAACTGGGAGACCCAGTACTTC. Translated: CASRGGPNWETQYF.

The chain has TRBV7-9 and TRBJ2-1; 7 nucleotides match TRBD2. Germline V gene sequence: CDR1 SEHNR, CDR2 FQNEAQ (reference sequence). The V segment lost 0 bases and the J segment 10 bases; nucleotides outside the gene matches: 3. The CDR3 contains 13 residues. CDR3 protein: CASSLAGGDEQFF. The CDR3 DNA reads as TGTGCCAGCAGCTTAGCGGGAGGGGACGAGCAGTTCTTC. The full variable domain, with the rest looked up from reference TRBV7-9 and TRBJ2-1, is DTGVSQNPRHKITKRGQNVTFRCDPISEHNRLYWYRQTLGQGPEFLTYFQNEAQLEKSRLLSDRFSAERPKGSFSTLEIQRTEQGDSAMYLCASSLAGGDEQFFGPGTRLTVL.

V gene TRBV5-1 combines with J gene TRBJ2-7; D remains unclear. Germline loops: CDR1 SGHRS, CDR2 YFSETQ. Trimming took 2 bases from V and 1 from J, leaving 19 bases between them. The CDR3 has 17 amino acids. The CDR3 region is CASSFSPSTGPSYEQYF. The CDR3 DNA follows: TGCGCCAGCAGCTTTTCCCCGTCGACGGGTCCTTCCTACGAGCAGTACTTC.

J is TRBJ2-2 and V is TRBV18; TRBD1 matches at 8 bases. The CDR3 contains 15 residues. V dropped 2 bases and J dropped 3; count of bases not matched to a gene: 2. Germline lookup yields CDR1 KGHSH and CDR2 LQKENI. Written as DNA, the CDR3 is TGTGCCAGCTCACCAGGACAGGGCGACACCGGGGAGCTGTTTTTT. Its translation: CASSPGQGDTGELFF.

This clone was observed once. This sequence joins TRBV5-6 and TRBJ2-1, with D uncertain. CDR1 and CDR2 (germline): SGHDT, YYEEEE. This CDR3 comprises 12 residues. The germline V and J ends were trimmed by 4 bases and 12 bases, with 14 bases remaining between them. The CDR3 nucleotides read TGTGCCAGCAGCACCTCAGCGTTGAGGCAGTTCTTC. It encodes CASSTSALRQFF.

The chain links TRBV19 to TRBJ2-2; possible D gene TRBD1, 7 bases. V lost 7 bases, J lost 3 bases, and 18 bases lay in between. CDR3 length: 16 amino acids. Germline CDR1 and CDR2: LNHDA and SQIVND (reference sequence). The DNA of the CDR3 is TGTGCCAGTACGTTACGGGGCAGGGGGGACACCGGGGAGCTGTTTTTT. Translation: CASTLRGRGDTGELFF.